This record looks at one T cell receptor beta chain sequence and its context. This sample was included in a study of control samples from healthy donors and cancer patients. The table came from immunoSEQ multiplex PCR; TCRdb's copy has only in-frame clones and leaves some out. The data hold more than 75,000 clones, with 70% to 85% observed a single time. CDR3 length: 14 amino acids. Trimming took off 4 bases at V and 5 bases at J, with 14 bases between the two ends. Germline CDR1 reads LGHDT; CDR2 reads YNNKEL (reference sequence). This receptor was obtained from a man between 65 and 85 years old with lung cancer. The material sequenced was PBMCs. V usage is TRBV3-1 (or the pseudogene TRBV3-2) and J usage is TRBJ1-2; no clear D. The CDR3 nucleotides are TGTGCCAGCAGCCCAGCGGGGTGGGGATATGGCTACACCTTC. Its protein product is CASSPAGWGYGYTF.